A selection of T cell receptor beta chains follows, all from one sample in a study of blood T cell repertoires in COVID-19. TCRdb's copy holds only in-frame clones and misses some; the assay was immunoSEQ multiplex PCR. This table holds approximately 140,000 clones, 80% to 90% found once. Sample: peripheral blood. These receptors were obtained from a woman aged 60 to 75 with COVID-19, enrolled during active disease. Both conserved end residues are part of each CDR3. A D gene is named only where the DNA matches it firmly.

>TRBV7-2|TRBD2
CASSLVWVAGGTGELFF
>TRBV6-1|TRBD2
CASSAGGGVTQETQYF
>TRBV5-1|TRBD1
CASSFDAGGANGNTIYF
>TRBV7-2|TRBD1
CASSSTGTGGETQYF
>TRBV6-5|-
CASSYQQGRGTDTQYF
>TRBV5-6|-
CASSLASRAHEQYF
>TRBV29-1|-
CSVEVLGQKFF
>TRBV7-9|-
CATSYGVSNYGYTF
>TRBV5-8|TRBD2
CASSPGTSGGTRTDTQYF
>TRBV5-1|TRBD1
CASSLDEGANTEAFF
>TRBV18|-
CASSFDRMNTEAFF
>TRBV2|-
CASRGLNYGGYTF
>TRBV6-5|-
CASSLQGGSTEAFF
>TRBV6-5|-
CASRAGVFFDTEAFF
>TRBV5-1|-
CASSLAGGGDGYTF
>TRBV18|TRBD1
CASSTGTGGGTEAFF
>TRBV11-2|TRBD1
CASSFLWTGTGSYNEQFF
>TRBV12-5|-
CASGLVLDGYTF
>TRBV6-5|TRBD1
CASRTGSWGSYEQYF
>TRBV4-1|-
CASSSGSEPQHF
>TRBV11-3|TRBD1
CASSERDRGLAGELFF
>TRBV11-3|TRBD2
CASSFRSGSGEKNEQFF